The 9 T cell receptor beta chains below all came from one sample that was sequenced in a study of CD39 and CD103 CD8 tumor-infiltrating T cells. The protocol was immunoSEQ multiplex PCR, while the TCRdb copy is restricted to in-frame clones and leaves out a portion. This sample carries under 20,000 clones, 85% to 95% of them seen once, and the ten largest clones take 3.5% to 5%. The source material was CD8+ T cells sorted from blood. As to subset: total memory CD8 T cells (CD45RA-CCR7+/-) from blood or uninvolved lymph node. The receptors come from a human donor with head and neck squamous cell carcinoma.

V usage is TRBV4-1 and J usage is TRBJ1-1; 9 nucleotides match TRBD1. Germline CDR1 is MGHRA and CDR2 is YSYEKL. The CDR3 extends over 16 amino acids. The V gene end was trimmed by 0 bases and the J gene end by 4 bases; junction bases not matched to a gene: 6. The CDR3 coding sequence is TGCGCCAGCAGCCAAGATTGGGACAGGGTTAGCACTGAAGCTTTCTTT. Protein: CASSQDWDRVSTEAFF.

The rearrangement links TRBV9 to TRBJ2-7, with TRBD1 identical over 7 bases. CDR3 length: 15 amino acids. Losses at the gene ends were 2 bases for V and 3 bases for J; bases not matched to a gene: 8. The V gene's germline CDR1 is SGDLS and CDR2 YYNGEE. CDR3 sequence reads: CASSVGGDSYYEQYF. CDR3 bases: TGTGCCAGCAGCGTGGGTGGGGACAGCTACTACGAGCAGTACTTC. Full variable domain (outside the CDR3, taken from reference TRBV9 and TRBJ2-7): DSGVTQTPKHLITATGQRVTLRCSPRSGDLSVYWYQQSLDQGLQFLIQYYNGEERAKGNILERFSAQQFPDLHSELNLSSLELGDSALYFCASSVGGDSYYEQYFGPGTRLTVT.

CDR3 in amino acids: CSAGEFGYTF. The CDR3 bases are TGCAGTGCGGGGGAGTTTGGCTACACCTTC. The chain recombines TRBV20-1 with TRBJ1-2; weak D call: TRBD1 (5 bases). V was clipped by 6 bases and J by 7 bases, with 9 bases between them. The CDR3 is 10 residues long. In germline, CDR1 is DFQATT, CDR2 SNEGSKA (reference sequence).

The rearrangement uses TRBV5-1 and TRBJ1-1; a weak D match, TRBD1 (6 bases). Trimming left V 3 bases short and J 7 bases short, with 10 bases between. CDR3 size: 12 residues. Per germline, CDR1 SGHRS and CDR2 YFSETQ. The CDR3 here is CASSSPQGEAFF. The CDR3 DNA is TGCGCCAGCAGCTCCCCACAGGGTGAAGCTTTCTTT.

The chain combines TRBV7-9 with TRBJ2-7, with D perhaps matching TRBD2 (6 bases). Germline values: CDR1 SEHNR, CDR2 FQNEAQ (reference sequence). The ends were cut back, 1 base at V and 4 bases at J, with 14 bases in the middle. The CDR3 spans 15 residues. DNA for the CDR3: TGTGCCAGCAGCTTAGACCCGGGACTGCAGTACGAGCAGTACTTC. This encodes CASSLDPGLQYEQYF.

V and J are TRBV5-1 and TRBJ2-7; 10 positions agree with TRBD1. The CDR3 is made up of 20 amino acids. CDR1 and CDR2 from the germline V gene are SGHRS and YFSETQ. Germline trimming cut 0 bases from V and 2 bases from J; bases unmatched to any gene: 17. CDR3 loop: CASSLVPGTGAFSPTYEQYF. CDR3 in DNA: TGCGCCAGCAGCTTGGTTCCCGGGACAGGGGCATTCAGCCCTACCTACGAGCAGTACTTC.

V is TRBV27 and J is TRBJ2-1; the D gene is possibly TRBD1 (5 bases). Germline V CDR1 and CDR2: MNHEY, SMNVEV (reference sequence). The V end lost 3 bases, the J end lost 2 bases, and 11 bases lay between the germline ends. This CDR3 is 15 amino acids long. As DNA, the CDR3 is TGTGCCAGCAGTTTCGTTCAGGGAACCTACAATGAGCAGTTCTTC. Encoded protein: CASSFVQGTYNEQFF.

In the case of this clone: Additional DNA sequences in this sample encode the identical CDR3. The chain employs TRBV7-8 and TRBJ2-1, with D unresolved. The CDR3 runs to 18 residues. Germline loops: CDR1 SGHVS, CDR2 FQNEAQ. V was trimmed by 5 bases and J by 3 bases, leaving 23 bases between them. CDR3 DNA sequence: TGTGCCAGCAGCGGCCACCAACGACTTTTAGCCTTCTACAATGAGCAGTTCTTC. This encodes CASSGHQRLLAFYNEQFF.

V usage is TRBV6-1 and J usage is TRBJ1-6; weak D call: TRBD1 (5 bases). CDR1 is MNHNS and CDR2 is SASEGT in the germline V gene. V shed 8 bases and J shed 3 bases, with 8 bases lying between them. This CDR3 comprises 13 residues. In DNA form, the CDR3 reads TGTGCCAGCGCGACAGTCTATAATTCACCCCTCCACTTT. Amino acid sequence: CASATVYNSPLHF.